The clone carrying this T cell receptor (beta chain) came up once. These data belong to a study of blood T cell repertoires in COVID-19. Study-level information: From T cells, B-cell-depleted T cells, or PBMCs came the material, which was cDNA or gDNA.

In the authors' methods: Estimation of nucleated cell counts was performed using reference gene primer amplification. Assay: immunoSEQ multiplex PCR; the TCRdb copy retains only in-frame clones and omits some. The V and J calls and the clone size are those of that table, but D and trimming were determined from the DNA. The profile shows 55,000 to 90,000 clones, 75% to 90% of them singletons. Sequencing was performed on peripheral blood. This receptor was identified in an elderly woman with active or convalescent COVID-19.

Written as DNA, the CDR3 is TGTGCCAGCAGCTTAGCGCCAGTCAGGGAATACGAGCAGTACTTC. It specifies CASSLAPVREYEQYF. The genes are TRBV7-2 and TRBJ2-7; D perhaps matches TRBD1 (5 bases). Looked up from germline, CDR1 is SGHTA and CDR2 is FQGNSA. The V gene lost 0 bases and the J gene lost 4 bases, with 13 bases spanning the gap. CDR3 length: 15 amino acids.